This T cell receptor (beta chain) originates from a study of cytomegalovirus exposure and HLA in healthy donors. General study points: As was reported, the classifier diagnosed cytomegalovirus status with high specificity and sensitivity. Some TCR beta chains (over 150 of them) were listed as cytomegalovirus-associated.

Note on this clone: Its antigen is currently unknown.

The PCR employed 60 Vbeta primers together with 13 Jbeta primers. TCRdb's copy holds only in-frame clones and misses some; the assay was immunoSEQ multiplex PCR. The sample carries some 130,000 clones, about four fifths recorded once. The CMV serostatus of this donor was not recorded. V was pared by 3 bases and J by 3 bases, with 4 bases of the junction left unmatched. The V gene's germline CDR1 is GTSNPN and CDR2 SVGIG (reference sequence). This CDR3 is built from 13 residues. Sequenced: PBMCs. The clonotype was recovered from a man in his thirties or forties in good health. This chain links TRBV30 with TRBJ2-7; 8 nucleotides match TRBD2. The CDR3: CAWRRTSYYEQYF. Written as DNA, the CDR3 is TGTGCCTGGAGAAGGACTAGCTACTACGAGCAGTACTTC.